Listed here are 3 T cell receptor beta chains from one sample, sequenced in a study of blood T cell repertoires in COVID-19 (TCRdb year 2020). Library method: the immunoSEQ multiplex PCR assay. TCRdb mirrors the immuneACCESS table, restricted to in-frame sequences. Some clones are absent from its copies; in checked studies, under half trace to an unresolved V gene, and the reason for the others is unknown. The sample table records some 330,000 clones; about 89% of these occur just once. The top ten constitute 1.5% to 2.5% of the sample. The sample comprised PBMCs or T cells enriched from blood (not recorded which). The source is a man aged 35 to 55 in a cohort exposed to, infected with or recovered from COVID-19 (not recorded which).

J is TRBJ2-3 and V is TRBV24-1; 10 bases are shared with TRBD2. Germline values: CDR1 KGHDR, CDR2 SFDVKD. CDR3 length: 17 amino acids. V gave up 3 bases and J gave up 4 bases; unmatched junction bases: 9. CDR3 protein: CATSDRPTAGGPDTQYF. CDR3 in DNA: TGTGCCACCAGTGATAGACCCACAGCGGGAGGGCCAGATACGCAGTATTTT.

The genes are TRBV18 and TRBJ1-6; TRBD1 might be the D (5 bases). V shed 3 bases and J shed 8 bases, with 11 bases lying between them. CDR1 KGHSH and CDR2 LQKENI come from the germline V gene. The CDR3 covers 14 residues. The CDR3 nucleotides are TGTGCCAGCTCACCCGACAGCCAAGATTCACCCCTCCACTTT. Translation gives CASSPDSQDSPLHF.

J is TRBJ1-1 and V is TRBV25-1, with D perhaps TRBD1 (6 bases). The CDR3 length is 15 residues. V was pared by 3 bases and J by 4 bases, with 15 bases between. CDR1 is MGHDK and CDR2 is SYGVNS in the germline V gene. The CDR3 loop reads CASSDHGQSGTEAFF. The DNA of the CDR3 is TGTGCCAGCAGTGATCATGGACAGAGCGGCACTGAAGCTTTCTTT.